The present TCR beta chain was sequenced within a study of T cells in Graves' hyperthyroidism and ophthalmopathy. Whole-study findings and limits: Separating ophthalmopathy from stable hyperthyroidism was achieved by a 13 V-J model.

Amplification yielded TCR beta CDR3 regions, with RNA transcripts as the source. HTBI primers were employed in a first-round RT-PCR of the TCR CDR3. MiXCR, run by TCRdb on the multiplex PCR reads, gives a single entry per CDR3 protein. The sample records around 700,000 distinct CDR3 sequences, around 19% being singletons. A single count supports this clonotype. No antigen is known for it. Exclusion of patients followed from uncontrolled infection, other autoimmune disease, pregnancy or lactation. Fresh peripheral blood, 7.5 to 10 ml of it, supplied the PBMCs. V gave up 8 bases and J gave up 1 base, with 17 bases separating them. The germline V gene encodes CDR1 MDHEN and CDR2 SYDVKM. The CDR3 has 16 amino acids.

The TCR comes from a woman aged 50 to 65 with Graves' hyperthyroidism that later progressed to Graves' ophthalmopathy. The sequenced sample was blood. The chain recombines TRBV28 with TRBJ2-2; tentative D call: TRBD2 (6 bases). CDR3 residues: CASSSRRRGNTGELFF. In nucleotides, the CDR3 is TGTGCCAGCTCATCTCGAAGGAGGGGGAACACCGGGGAGCTGTTTTTT.